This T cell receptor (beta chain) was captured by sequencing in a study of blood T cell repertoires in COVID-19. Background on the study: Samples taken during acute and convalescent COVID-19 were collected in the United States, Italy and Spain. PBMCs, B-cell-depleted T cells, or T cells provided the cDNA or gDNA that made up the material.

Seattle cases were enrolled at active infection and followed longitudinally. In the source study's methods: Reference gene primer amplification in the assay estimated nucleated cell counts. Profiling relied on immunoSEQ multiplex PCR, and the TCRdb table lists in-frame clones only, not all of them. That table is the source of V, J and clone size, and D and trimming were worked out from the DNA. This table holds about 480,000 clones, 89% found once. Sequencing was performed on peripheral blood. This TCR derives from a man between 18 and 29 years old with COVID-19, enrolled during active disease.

The CDR3 loop is CASSLFQGRNTEAFF. CDR3 nucleotides: TGCGCCAGCAGCTTGTTCCAGGGTCGAAACACTGAAGCTTTCTTT. The chain is built from TRBV5-1 and TRBJ1-1, with D possibly being TRBD1 (5 bases). V was shortened by 1 base and J by 2 bases, with 12 bases between the two germline ends. CDR3 length: 15 residues. The germline V gene encodes CDR1 SGHRS and CDR2 YFSETQ.